Each of the 26 T cell receptor beta chains below was sequenced from the same sample in a study of cytomegalovirus exposure and HLA in healthy donors. Researchers ran the PCR with 60 Vbeta and 13 Jbeta primers. TCRdb's table, derived via immunoSEQ multiplex PCR, lists solely in-frame clones and lacks some. The repertoire has around 200,000 clones, roughly 80% of them found once; the top ten carry around 3.1%. The source material was PBMCs. The receptors come from a female donor in good health and CMV-seronegative.

The V gene is TRBV28, the J gene TRBJ2-6, with TRBD2 as a possible D gene (5 bases). CDR3 length: 15 residues. CDR1 and CDR2 (germline): MDHEN, SYDVKM. V was clipped by 5 bases and J by 5 bases, with 13 bases between them. The CDR3 nucleotides read TGTGCCAGCAGTAACGGGATCACTAGGGCCAACGTCCTGACTTTC. Translating it yields CASSNGITRANVLTF.

The V call is TRBV18, the J call TRBJ2-2; D is possibly TRBD2 (5 bases). Germline V gene data show CDR1 as KGHSH and CDR2 as LQKENI. V was cut by 3 bases and J by 3 bases, with 11 bases left in between. The length of the CDR3 is 15 residues. The CDR3 DNA reads as TGTGCCAGCTCACCCCGGGGAGAAGACACCGGGGAGCTGTTTTTT. As protein: CASSPRGEDTGELFF.

The chain has TRBV9 and TRBJ2-5, with TRBD2 matching over 7 bases. V dropped 0 bases and J dropped 5; count of bases not matched to a gene: 7. The CDR3 is 15 residues long. Germline CDR1 SGDLS, CDR2 YYNGEE. The DNA for the CDR3 is TGTGCCAGCAGCGTAGCTGCTAGCGGCGTGGAGACCCAGTACTTC. Translating it yields CASSVAASGVETQYF.

The chain is built from TRBV23-1 and TRBJ1-3; 7 bases are a match to TRBD1. TRBV23-1 is an ORF for which the function is uncertain. Trimming at V came to 3 bases and at J to 3 bases, leaving 11 bases not matched to a gene. The CDR3 is made up of 17 amino acids. The CDR3 here is CASSQSDRLYGGNTIYF. The CDR3 DNA follows: TGCGCCAGCAGTCAGTCGGACAGGCTTTACGGTGGAAACACCATATATTTT.

This clone was recorded once. This CDR3 reads CASSVVSGGGDEQFF. In nucleotides, the CDR3 is TGTGCCAGCAGCGTAGTTAGCGGAGGGGGGGATGAGCAGTTCTTC. This sequence joins TRBV9 and TRBJ2-1, with a possible D match to TRBD2 (7 bases). Trimming removed 0 bases from V and 8 bases from J, with 15 bases in between. The length of the CDR3 is 15 residues. Looked up from germline, CDR1 is SGDLS and CDR2 is YYNGEE.

The genes are TRBV28 and TRBJ2-3, with 11 nucleotides matching TRBD2. CDR3 length: 15 residues. With V trimmed by 3 bases and J by 3 bases, 2 bases remained unmatched. The germline gives CDR1 MDHEN, CDR2 SYDVKM. The CDR3, as DNA: TGTGCCAGCAGTTTCACTAGCGGGGGAACAGATACGCAGTATTTT. Its translation is CASSFTSGGTDTQYF.

The chain has TRBV19 and TRBJ2-1; 7 bases match TRBD1. The germline CDR1 and CDR2 sequences are LNHDA and SQIVND (reference sequence). CDR3 size: 15 residues. V was pared by 7 bases and J by 0 bases, with 6 bases of the junction left unmatched. The CDR3 is CASKARGSSYNEQFF. Written as DNA, the CDR3 is TGTGCCAGTAAGGCCAGGGGGAGCTCCTACAATGAGCAGTTCTTC.

V usage is TRBV11-3 and J usage is TRBJ2-3; possible D gene TRBD2, 6 bases. The V gene lost 1 base and the J gene lost 3 bases, with 11 bases spanning the gap. In germline, CDR1 is SGHNT, CDR2 YENEEA. CDR3 size: 15 residues. CDR3 nucleotides: TGTGCCAGCAGCTTAGGGGCGGGAACTACAGATACGCAGTATTTT. Encoded protein: CASSLGAGTTDTQYF.

The chain couples TRBV19 to TRBJ1-1; 7 nucleotides align to TRBD1. Per germline, CDR1 LNHDA and CDR2 SQIVND (reference sequence). There are 16 residues in the CDR3. V lost 2 bases to trimming and J lost 0 bases; unmatched junction nucleotides: 6. This chain's CDR3 is CASSILPGQMNTEAFF. The CDR3 coding sequence is TGTGCCAGTAGTATATTACCGGGACAGATGAACACTGAAGCTTTCTTT.

The chain links TRBV15 to TRBJ1-2, with 7 bases identical to TRBD1. Germline V gene data show CDR1 as LNHNV and CDR2 as YYDKDF (reference sequence). The CDR3 is 14 amino acids. V dropped 3 bases and J dropped 0; count of bases not matched to a gene: 1. The CDR3 region is CATSRDRTNYGYTF. CDR3 DNA: TGTGCCACCAGCAGGGACAGGACTAACTATGGCTACACCTTC. Full variable domain (rest looked up from reference TRBV15 and TRBJ1-2): DAMVIQNPRYQVTQFGKPVTLSCSQTLNHNVMYWYQQKSSQAPKLLFHYYDKDFNNEADTPDNFQSRRPNTSFCFLDIRSPGLGDTAMYLCATSRDRTNYGYTFGSGTRLTVV.

The V and J genes are TRBV18 and TRBJ1-5; D is uncertain. V lost 1 base to trimming and J lost 1 base, with 11 bases between them. CDR1 is KGHSH, CDR2 LQKENI, per germline. This CDR3 region has 16 residues. CDR3: CASSPQGSGSNQPQHF. The CDR3 region has the DNA TGTGCCAGCTCACCACAAGGGTCGGGGAGCAATCAGCCCCAGCATTTT.

V is TRBV30 and J is TRBJ1-2; 8 bases align to TRBD1. The CDR3 has 14 residues. Germline assignment: CDR1 GTSNPN and CDR2 SVGIG (reference sequence). V lost 2 bases, J lost 5 bases, and 7 bases stayed unmatched. The CDR3, as DNA: TGTGCCTGGAGTCTAATATACAGGGGGTATGGCTACACCTTC. Protein sequence: CAWSLIYRGYGYTF.

This chain joins TRBV11-2 and TRBJ2-1; 10 bases line up with TRBD2. The CDR3 has 15 amino acids. V was pared by 5 bases and J by 1 base, with 2 bases of the junction left unmatched. The V gene's germline CDR1 is SGHAT and CDR2 FQNNGV. For the CDR3, the DNA is TGTGCCAGCAGCCGGACTAGCGGTTCCTACAATGAGCAGTTCTTC. This translates into CASSRTSGSYNEQFF.

This chain connects TRBV5-1 to TRBJ2-1, with a possible D match to TRBD1 (6 bases). Germline-derived CDR1 and CDR2 are SGHRS and YFSETQ. The CDR3 extends over 14 amino acids. Trimming removed 6 bases at V and 0 bases at J, with 10 bases between. DNA for the CDR3: TGCGCCAGCAACCCGGACAGCTCCTACAATGAGCAGTTCTTC. Translation gives CASNPDSSYNEQFF.

This clone came up once. This sequence joins TRBV19 and TRBJ2-7; 7 nucleotides match TRBD1. CDR1 and CDR2 from the germline V gene are LNHDA and SQIVND (reference sequence). There are 15 residues in the CDR3. V trimming: 2 bases; J trimming: 3 bases; junction bases outside the gene matches: 7. CDR3 region: CASSIFNRGNYEQYF. The CDR3 region has the DNA TGTGCCAGTAGTATATTCAACAGGGGAAACTACGAGCAGTACTTC.

This clone showed up just once. The gene calls are TRBV14 and TRBJ2-7; 7 nucleotides line up with TRBD2. Trimming took 0 bases from V and 4 from J; bases not matched to a gene: 12. Germline CDR1 reads SGHDN; CDR2 reads FVKESK. The CDR3 is 17 residues long. The CDR3 protein is CASSQEIPGTIPYEQYF. Written as DNA, the CDR3 is TGTGCCAGCAGCCAAGAGATACCCGGGACTATTCCTTACGAGCAGTACTTC.

The chain uses TRBV7-9 and TRBJ2-2, with 9 bases lining up with TRBD1. The CDR3 totals 17 residues. The V segment lost 3 bases and the J segment 3 bases; nucleotides outside the gene matches: 8. Germline CDR1 SEHNR, CDR2 FQNEAQ (reference sequence). CDR3 region: CASSFIRDRVYTGELFF. In DNA form, the CDR3 reads TGTGCCAGCAGCTTCATCCGGGACAGGGTATACACCGGGGAGCTGTTTTTT.

The rearrangement links TRBV19 to TRBJ2-5; D is perhaps TRBD2 (5 bases). V was clipped by 5 bases and J by 5 bases, with 12 bases between them. The CDR3 loop spans 13 amino acids. In germline, CDR1 is LNHDA, CDR2 SQIVND (reference sequence). The CDR3 is CASSSGIGETQYF. CDR3 in DNA: TGTGCCAGTAGTTCGGGGATCGGGGAGACCCAGTACTTC. The variable domain in full, with the rest retrieved from reference TRBV19 and TRBJ2-5, is DGGITQSPKYLFRKEGQNVTLSCEQNLNHDAMYWYRQDPGQGLRLIYYSQIVNDFQKGDIAEGYSVSREKKESFPLTVTSAQKNPTAFYLCASSSGIGETQYFGPGTRLLVL.

This sequence joins TRBV5-1 and TRBJ2-5, with 13 positions matching TRBD2. The V segment lost 3 bases and the J segment 5 bases; nucleotides outside the gene matches: 7. The CDR3 is 16 amino acids. Germline V lookup: CDR1 SGHRS, CDR2 YFSETQ. CDR3 sequence: CASSWGLAGRGETQYF. The CDR3 coding sequence is TGCGCCAGCAGCTGGGGACTAGCGGGACGGGGGGAGACCCAGTACTTC. The whole variable domain, remainder taken from reference TRBV5-1 and TRBJ2-5, is KAGVTQTPRYLIKTRGQQVTLSCSPISGHRSVSWYQQTPGQGLQFLFEYFSETQRNKGNFPGRFSGRQFSNSRSEMNVSTLELGDSALYLCASSWGLAGRGETQYFGPGTRLLVL.

The chain links TRBV19 to TRBJ1-5; D possibly corresponds to TRBD1 (6 bases). Germline assignment: CDR1 LNHDA and CDR2 SQIVND (reference sequence). This CDR3 comprises 13 residues. The CDR3 bases are TGTGCTTCGAGGCAGGGACAAAATCAGCCCCAGCATTTT. This sequence encodes CASRQGQNQPQHF. Using reference TRBV19 and TRBJ1-5 for the parts outside the CDR3, the full variable domain is DGGITQSPKYLFRKEGQNVTLSCEQNLNHDAMYWYRQDPGQGLRLIYYSQIVNDFQKGDIAEGYSVSREKKESFPLTVTSAQKNPTAFYLCASRQGQNQPQHFGDGTRLSIL.

The rearrangement links TRBV5-1 to TRBJ2-2, with D possibly TRBD1 on 7 matching bases. Trimming left V 3 bases short and J 0 bases short, with 15 bases between. The germline V gene encodes CDR1 SGHRS and CDR2 YFSETQ. The CDR3 has 17 amino acids. CDR3 DNA: TGCGCCAGCAGCTCGCGGGGCGGGACAGCGAACACCGGGGAGCTGTTTTTT. Protein: CASSSRGGTANTGELFF.

The CDR3 nucleotides read TGTGCCAGCAGGGGGACTAGCGGGGGGACAGATACGCAGTATTTT. The encoded protein is CASRGTSGGTDTQYF. This chain joins TRBV28 and TRBJ2-3, with 15 positions matching TRBD2. The CDR3 loop spans 15 amino acids. V lost 6 bases to trimming and J lost 3 bases; unmatched junction nucleotides: 1. CDR1 MDHEN and CDR2 SYDVKM come from the germline V gene. Full variable domain (missing parts from reference TRBV28 and TRBJ2-3): DVKVTQSSRYLVKRTGEKVFLECVQDMDHENMFWYRQDPGLGLRLIYFSYDVKMKEKGDIPEGYSVSREKKERFSLILESASTNQTSMYLCASRGTSGGTDTQYFGPGTRLTVL.

J is TRBJ2-3 and V is TRBV19; a weak D match, TRBD2 (7 bases). Trimming left V 5 bases short and J 1 base short, with 10 bases between. Germline loops: CDR1 LNHDA, CDR2 SQIVND (reference sequence). The CDR3 has 14 amino acids. The CDR3 region is CASSPGGGTDTQYF. The CDR3, as DNA: TGTGCCAGTAGTCCGGGGGGCGGCACAGATACGCAGTATTTT.

The chain employs TRBV9 and TRBJ1-1; D perhaps matches TRBD1 (6 bases). CDR3 size: 14 residues. Germline lookup yields CDR1 SGDLS and CDR2 YYNGEE. V lost 2 bases to trimming and J lost 4 bases, with 12 bases between them. The DNA for the CDR3 is TGTGCCAGCAGCGTTGAGGGGGGGCTCACTGAAGCTTTCTTT. Translation gives CASSVEGGLTEAFF.

The genes are TRBV15 and TRBJ2-6; D is undetermined. CDR3 length: 17 residues. Germline V gene lookup returns CDR1 LNHNV and CDR2 YYDKDF (reference sequence). V shed 0 bases and J shed 2 bases, with 11 bases lying between them. The CDR3 coding sequence is TGTGCCACCAGCAGAGATCTTTCCCTTACTGGGGCCAACGTCCTGACTTTC. Amino acids: CATSRDLSLTGANVLTF.

The genes are TRBV7-2 and TRBJ2-7; 11 bases are a match to TRBD2. Per the germline V gene, CDR1 is SGHTA and CDR2 is FQGNSA. CDR3 length equals 16 residues. Trimming at V came to 2 bases and at J to 5 bases, leaving 8 bases not matched to a gene. Written as DNA, the CDR3 is TGTGCCAGCAGCTTATTAGCGGGGGGGCAGGTGGACGAGCAGTACTTC. Its protein is CASSLLAGGQVDEQYF.